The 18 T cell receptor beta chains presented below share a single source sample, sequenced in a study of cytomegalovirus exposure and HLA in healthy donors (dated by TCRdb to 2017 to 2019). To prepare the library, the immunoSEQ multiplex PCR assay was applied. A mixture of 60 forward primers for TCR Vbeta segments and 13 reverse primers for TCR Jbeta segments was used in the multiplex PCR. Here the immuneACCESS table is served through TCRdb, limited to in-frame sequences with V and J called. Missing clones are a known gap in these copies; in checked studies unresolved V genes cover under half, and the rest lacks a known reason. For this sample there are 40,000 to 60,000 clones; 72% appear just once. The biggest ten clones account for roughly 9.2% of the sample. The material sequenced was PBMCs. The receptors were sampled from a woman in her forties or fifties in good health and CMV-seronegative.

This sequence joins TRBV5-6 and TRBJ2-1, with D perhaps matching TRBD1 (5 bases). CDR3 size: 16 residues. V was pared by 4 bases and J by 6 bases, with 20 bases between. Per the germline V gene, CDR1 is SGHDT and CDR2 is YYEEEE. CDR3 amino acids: CASSPFAGAHTNEQFF. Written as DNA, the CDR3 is TGTGCCAGCAGCCCATTTGCTGGGGCCCACACCAATGAGCAGTTCTTC. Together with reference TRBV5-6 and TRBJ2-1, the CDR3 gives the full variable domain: DAGVTQSPTHLIKTRGQQVTLRCSPKSGHDTVSWYQQALGQGPQFIFQYYEEEERQRGNFPDRFSGHQFPNYSSELNVNALLLGDSALYLCASSPFAGAHTNEQFFGPGTRLTVL.

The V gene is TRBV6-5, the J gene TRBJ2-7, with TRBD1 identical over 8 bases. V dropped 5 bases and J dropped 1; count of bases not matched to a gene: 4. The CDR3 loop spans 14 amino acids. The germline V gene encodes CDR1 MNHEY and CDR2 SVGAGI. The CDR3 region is CASSAGTGSYEQYF. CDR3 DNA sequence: TGTGCCAGCAGTGCCGGGACAGGATCCTACGAGCAGTACTTC.

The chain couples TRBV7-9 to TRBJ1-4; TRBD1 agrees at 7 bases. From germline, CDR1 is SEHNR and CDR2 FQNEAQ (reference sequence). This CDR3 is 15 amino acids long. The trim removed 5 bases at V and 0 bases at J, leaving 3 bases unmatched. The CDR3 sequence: CASSDRDATNEKLFF. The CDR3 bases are TGTGCCAGCAGCGACAGGGATGCAACTAATGAAAAACTGTTTTTT. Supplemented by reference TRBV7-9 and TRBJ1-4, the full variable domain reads DTGVSQNPRHKITKRGQNVTFRCDPISEHNRLYWYRQTLGQGPEFLTYFQNEAQLEKSRLLSDRFSAERPKGSFSTLEIQRTEQGDSAMYLCASSDRDATNEKLFFGSGTQLSVL.

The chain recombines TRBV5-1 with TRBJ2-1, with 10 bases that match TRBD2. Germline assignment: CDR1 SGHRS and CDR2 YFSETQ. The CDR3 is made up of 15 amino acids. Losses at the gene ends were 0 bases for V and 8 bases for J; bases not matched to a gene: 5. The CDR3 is CASSLVAGGRYEQFF. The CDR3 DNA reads TGCGCCAGCAGCTTGGTAGCGGGGGGTAGGTATGAGCAGTTCTTC.

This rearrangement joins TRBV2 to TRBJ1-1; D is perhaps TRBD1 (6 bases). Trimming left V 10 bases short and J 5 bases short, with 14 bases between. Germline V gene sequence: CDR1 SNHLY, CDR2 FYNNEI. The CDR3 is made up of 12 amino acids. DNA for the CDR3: TGTGCCACCTCTTACAGGGCAACTGAAGCTTTCTTT. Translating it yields CATSYRATEAFF.

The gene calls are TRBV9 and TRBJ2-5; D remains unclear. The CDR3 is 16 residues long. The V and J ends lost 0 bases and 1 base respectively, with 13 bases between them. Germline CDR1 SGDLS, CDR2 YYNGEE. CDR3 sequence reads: CASSVAEASIQETQYF. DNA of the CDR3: TGTGCCAGCAGCGTAGCTGAGGCTAGTATCCAAGAGACCCAGTACTTC.

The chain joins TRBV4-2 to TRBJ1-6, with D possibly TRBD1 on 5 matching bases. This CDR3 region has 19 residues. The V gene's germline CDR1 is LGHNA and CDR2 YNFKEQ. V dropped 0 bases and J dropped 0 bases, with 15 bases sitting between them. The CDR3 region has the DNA TGTGCCAGCAGCCAAGAACCCTCAAGGGGAGGCTCCTATAATTCACCCCTCCACTTT. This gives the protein CASSQEPSRGGSYNSPLHF.

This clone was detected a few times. For the CDR3, the DNA is TGTGCCAGCAGTGATAGCTCTGGAAACACCATATATTTT. Translated: CASSDSSGNTIYF. The chain carries TRBV28 and TRBJ1-3; D call uncertain. Germline loops: CDR1 MDHEN, CDR2 SYDVKM. Trimming stripped 5 bases from V and 0 bases from J, with 5 bases between. The CDR3 extends over 13 amino acids.

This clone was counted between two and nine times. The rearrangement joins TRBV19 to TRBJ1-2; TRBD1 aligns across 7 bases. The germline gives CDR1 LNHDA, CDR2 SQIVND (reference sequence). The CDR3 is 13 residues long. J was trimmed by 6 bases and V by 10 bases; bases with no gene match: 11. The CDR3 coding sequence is TGTGCCACCAGAGGAGACAGGGAAGATGGCTACACCTTC. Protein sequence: CATRGDREDGYTF.

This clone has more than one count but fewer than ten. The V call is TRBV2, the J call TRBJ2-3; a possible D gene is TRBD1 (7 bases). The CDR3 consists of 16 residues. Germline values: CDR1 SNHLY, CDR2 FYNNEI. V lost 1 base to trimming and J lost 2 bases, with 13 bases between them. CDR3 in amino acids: CASSEEAGQITDTQYF. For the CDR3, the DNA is TGTGCCAGCAGTGAAGAGGCGGGACAGATCACAGATACGCAGTATTTT.

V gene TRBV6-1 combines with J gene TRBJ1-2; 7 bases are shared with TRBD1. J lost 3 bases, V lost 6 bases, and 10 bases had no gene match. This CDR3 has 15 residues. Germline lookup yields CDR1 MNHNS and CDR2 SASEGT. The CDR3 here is CASRVYRGGDYGYTF. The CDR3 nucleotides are TGTGCCAGCAGGGTCTACAGGGGAGGCGACTATGGCTACACCTTC.

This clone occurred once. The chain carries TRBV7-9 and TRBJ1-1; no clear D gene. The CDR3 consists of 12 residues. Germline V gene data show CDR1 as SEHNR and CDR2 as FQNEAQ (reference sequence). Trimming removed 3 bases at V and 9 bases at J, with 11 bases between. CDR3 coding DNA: TGTGCCAGCAGCTTCGGGAACCTAAAAGCTTTCTTT. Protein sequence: CASSFGNLKAFF.

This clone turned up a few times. As DNA, the CDR3 is TGTGCCACCAGCAGAGATCGAGGAGGGGACGAGCAGTACTTC. This encodes CATSRDRGGDEQYF. The chain combines TRBV15 with TRBJ2-7; a possible D gene is TRBD2 (6 bases). Looked up from germline, CDR1 is LNHNV and CDR2 is YYDKDF (reference sequence). The CDR3 extends over 14 amino acids. Trimming cost V 0 bases and J 5 bases, with 11 bases left between them.

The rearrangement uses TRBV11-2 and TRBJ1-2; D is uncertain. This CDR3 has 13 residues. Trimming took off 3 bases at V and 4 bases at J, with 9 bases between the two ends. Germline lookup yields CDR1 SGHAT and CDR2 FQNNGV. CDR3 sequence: CASSLEEPYGYTF. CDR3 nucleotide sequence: TGTGCCAGCAGCTTGGAGGAACCCTATGGCTACACCTTC.

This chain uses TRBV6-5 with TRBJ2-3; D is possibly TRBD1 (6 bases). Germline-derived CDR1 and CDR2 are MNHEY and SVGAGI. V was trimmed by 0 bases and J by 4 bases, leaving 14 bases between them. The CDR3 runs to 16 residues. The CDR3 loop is CASSYSVGGGPDTQYF. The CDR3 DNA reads TGTGCCAGCAGTTACTCAGTAGGTGGGGGCCCAGATACGCAGTATTTT.

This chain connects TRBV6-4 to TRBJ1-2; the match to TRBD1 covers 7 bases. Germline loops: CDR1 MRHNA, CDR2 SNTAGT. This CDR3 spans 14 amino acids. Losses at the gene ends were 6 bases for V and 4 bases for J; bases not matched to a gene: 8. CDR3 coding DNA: TGTGCCAGCAGCGAGACAGGGTCTTCCTATGGCTACACCTTC. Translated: CASSETGSSYGYTF.

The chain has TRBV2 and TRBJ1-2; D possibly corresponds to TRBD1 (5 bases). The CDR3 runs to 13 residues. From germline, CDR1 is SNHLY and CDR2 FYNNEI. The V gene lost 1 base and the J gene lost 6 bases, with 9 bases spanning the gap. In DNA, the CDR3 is TGTGCCAGCAGTGAAGGGACATCTAATGGCTACACCTTC. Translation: CASSEGTSNGYTF.

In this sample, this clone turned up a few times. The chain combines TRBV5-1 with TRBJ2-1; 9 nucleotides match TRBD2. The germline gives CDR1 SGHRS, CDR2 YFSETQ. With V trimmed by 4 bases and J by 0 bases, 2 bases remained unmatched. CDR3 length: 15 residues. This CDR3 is CASSPTSGSYNEQFF. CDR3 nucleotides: TGCGCCAGCAGCCCGACTAGCGGCTCCTACAATGAGCAGTTCTTC. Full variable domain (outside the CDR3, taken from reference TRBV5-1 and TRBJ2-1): KAGVTQTPRYLIKTRGQQVTLSCSPISGHRSVSWYQQTPGQGLQFLFEYFSETQRNKGNFPGRFSGRQFSNSRSEMNVSTLELGDSALYLCASSPTSGSYNEQFFGPGTRLTVL.